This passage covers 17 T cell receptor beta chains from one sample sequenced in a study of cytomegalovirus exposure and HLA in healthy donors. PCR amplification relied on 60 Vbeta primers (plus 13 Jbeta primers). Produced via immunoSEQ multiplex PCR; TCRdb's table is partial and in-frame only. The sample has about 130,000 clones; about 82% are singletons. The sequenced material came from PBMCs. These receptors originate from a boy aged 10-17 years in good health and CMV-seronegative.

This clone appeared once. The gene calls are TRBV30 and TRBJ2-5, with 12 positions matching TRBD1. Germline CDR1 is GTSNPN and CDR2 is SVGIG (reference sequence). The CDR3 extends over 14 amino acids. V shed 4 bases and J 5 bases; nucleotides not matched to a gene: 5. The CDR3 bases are TGTGCCTGGACCCGGGACAGGGGGCGTGAGACCCAGTACTTC. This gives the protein CAWTRDRGRETQYF.

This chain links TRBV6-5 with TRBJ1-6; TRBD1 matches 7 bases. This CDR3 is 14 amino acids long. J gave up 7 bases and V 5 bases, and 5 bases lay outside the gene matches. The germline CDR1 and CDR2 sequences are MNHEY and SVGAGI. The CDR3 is CASSRTGFNSPLHF. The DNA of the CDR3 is TGTGCCAGCAGTCGGACAGGCTTCAATTCACCCCTCCACTTT.

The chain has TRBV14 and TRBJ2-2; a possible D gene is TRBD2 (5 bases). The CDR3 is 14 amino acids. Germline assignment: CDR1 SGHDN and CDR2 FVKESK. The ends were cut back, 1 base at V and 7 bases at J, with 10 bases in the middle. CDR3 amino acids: CASSQGGVIGELFF. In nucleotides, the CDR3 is TGTGCCAGCAGCCAAGGGGGAGTAATCGGGGAGCTGTTTTTT.

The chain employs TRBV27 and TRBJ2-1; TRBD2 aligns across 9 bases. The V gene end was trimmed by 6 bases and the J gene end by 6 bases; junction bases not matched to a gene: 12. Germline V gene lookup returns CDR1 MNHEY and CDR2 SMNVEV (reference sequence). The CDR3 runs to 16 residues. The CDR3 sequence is CASRSIRASGTNEQFF. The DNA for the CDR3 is TGTGCCAGCAGAAGTATCCGTGCTAGCGGGACCAATGAGCAGTTCTTC.

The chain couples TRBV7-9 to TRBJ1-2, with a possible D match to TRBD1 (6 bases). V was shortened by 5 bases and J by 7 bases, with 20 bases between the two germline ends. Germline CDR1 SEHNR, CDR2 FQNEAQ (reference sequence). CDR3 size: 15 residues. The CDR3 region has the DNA TGTGCCAGCAGCCCTTGGGAGGGGGACTCCGGTGGCTACACCTTC. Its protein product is CASSPWEGDSGGYTF.

The CDR3 DNA follows: TGTGCCAGCCCCGGATACGGGGACCAAGAGACCCAGTACTTC. This translates into CASPGYGDQETQYF. The chain is built from TRBV2 and TRBJ2-5, with D perhaps matching TRBD2 (5 bases). Germline values: CDR1 SNHLY, CDR2 FYNNEI. This CDR3 spans 14 amino acids. With 8 bases removed from V and 0 bases from J, the gap between germline ends came to 13 bases.

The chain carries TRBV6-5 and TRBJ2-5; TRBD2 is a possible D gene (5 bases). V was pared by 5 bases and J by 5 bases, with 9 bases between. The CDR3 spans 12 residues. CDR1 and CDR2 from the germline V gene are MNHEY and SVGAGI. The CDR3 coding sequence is TGTGCCAGCAGTGAGGGTTGGGAGACCCAGTACTTC. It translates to CASSEGWETQYF.

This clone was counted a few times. DNA of the CDR3: TGCGCCAGCAGCTTGGTTAGCGGGAAATACAATGAGCAGTTCTTC. Its protein product is CASSLVSGKYNEQFF. The chain uses TRBV5-1 and TRBJ2-1; 8 bases fit TRBD2. V shed 0 bases and J 4 bases; nucleotides not matched to a gene: 3. There are 15 residues in the CDR3. Germline V gene data show CDR1 as SGHRS and CDR2 as YFSETQ.

The CDR3 loop is CASSWTGPNYGYTF. In DNA, the CDR3 is TGTGCCAGCAGTTGGACAGGGCCGAACTATGGCTACACCTTC. The chain links TRBV28 to TRBJ1-2; 8 nucleotides agree with TRBD1. V trimming: 4 bases; J trimming: 2 bases; junction bases outside the gene matches: 3. CDR3 size: 14 residues. Germline CDR1 MDHEN, CDR2 SYDVKM.

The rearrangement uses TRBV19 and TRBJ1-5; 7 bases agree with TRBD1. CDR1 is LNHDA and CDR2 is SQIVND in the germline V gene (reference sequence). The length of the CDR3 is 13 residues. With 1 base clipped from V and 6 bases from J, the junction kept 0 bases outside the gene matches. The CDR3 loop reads CASSIAGGQPQHF. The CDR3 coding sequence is TGTGCCAGTAGTATAGCAGGGGGTCAGCCCCAGCATTTT.

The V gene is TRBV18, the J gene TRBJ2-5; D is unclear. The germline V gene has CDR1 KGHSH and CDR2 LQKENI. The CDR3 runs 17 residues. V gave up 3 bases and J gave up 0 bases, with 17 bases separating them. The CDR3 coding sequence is TGTGCCAGCTCACCTACGATTTCGGCAGCGTACCAAGAGACCCAGTACTTC. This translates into CASSPTISAAYQETQYF.

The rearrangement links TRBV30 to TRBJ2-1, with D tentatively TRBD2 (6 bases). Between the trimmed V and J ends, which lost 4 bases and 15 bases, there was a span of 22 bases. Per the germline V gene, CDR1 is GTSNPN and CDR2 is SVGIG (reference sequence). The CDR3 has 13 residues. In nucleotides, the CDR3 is TGTGCCTGGACGTCCGAACTAGCATCGTCTCGGTTCTTC. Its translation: CAWTSELASSRFF.

The CDR3 sequence: CASSSLTTEEQFF. The CDR3 DNA follows: TGTGCCAGCAGCTCGCTAACAACGGAGGAGCAGTTCTTC. V is TRBV7-2 and J is TRBJ2-1; D call uncertain. Germline V gene sequence: CDR1 SGHTA, CDR2 FQGNSA. Deletions cut 4 bases from V and 10 bases from J, with 14 bases between. This CDR3 is 13 amino acids long.

CDR3 bases: TGTGCCATCAGTGAGTATCCCCCGAGCTCCTACGAGCAGTACTTC. Its translation is CAISEYPPSSYEQYF. The rearrangement joins TRBV10-3 to TRBJ2-7; unclear D gene. CDR1 is ENHRY and CDR2 is SYGVKD in the germline V gene. This CDR3 comprises 15 residues. Trimming pared 1 base from V and 0 bases from J, leaving 10 bases between.

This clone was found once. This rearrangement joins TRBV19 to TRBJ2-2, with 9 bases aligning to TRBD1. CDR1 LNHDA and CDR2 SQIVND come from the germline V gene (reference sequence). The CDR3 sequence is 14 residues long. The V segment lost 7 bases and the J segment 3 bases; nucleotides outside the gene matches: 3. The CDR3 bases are TGTGCCAGTAATGACAGGGGGGACACCGGGGAGCTGTTTTTT. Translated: CASNDRGDTGELFF.

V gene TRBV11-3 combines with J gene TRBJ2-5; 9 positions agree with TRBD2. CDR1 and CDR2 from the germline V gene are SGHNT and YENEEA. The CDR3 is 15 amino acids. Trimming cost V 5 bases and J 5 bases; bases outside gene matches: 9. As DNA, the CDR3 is TGTGCCAGCAGCATGGGACTAGCTAATGGGGAGACCCAGTACTTC. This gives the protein CASSMGLANGETQYF.

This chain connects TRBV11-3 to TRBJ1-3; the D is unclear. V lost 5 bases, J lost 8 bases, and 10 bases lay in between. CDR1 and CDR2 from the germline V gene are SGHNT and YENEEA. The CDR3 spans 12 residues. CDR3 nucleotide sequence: TGTGCCAGCAGCCTCTCTCAGGACACCATATATTTT. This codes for CASSLSQDTIYF.